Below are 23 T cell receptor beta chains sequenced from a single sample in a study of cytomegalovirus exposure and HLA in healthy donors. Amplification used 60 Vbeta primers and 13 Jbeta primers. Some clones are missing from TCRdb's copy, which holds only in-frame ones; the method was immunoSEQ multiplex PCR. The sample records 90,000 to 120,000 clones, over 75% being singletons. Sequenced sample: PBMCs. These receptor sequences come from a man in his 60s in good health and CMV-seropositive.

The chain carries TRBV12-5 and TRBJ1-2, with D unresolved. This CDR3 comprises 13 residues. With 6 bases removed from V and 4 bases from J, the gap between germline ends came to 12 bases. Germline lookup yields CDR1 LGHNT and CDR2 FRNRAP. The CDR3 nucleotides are TGTGCTAGTGGACTAGCAAGAATCTATGGCTACACCTTC. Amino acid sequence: CASGLARIYGYTF.

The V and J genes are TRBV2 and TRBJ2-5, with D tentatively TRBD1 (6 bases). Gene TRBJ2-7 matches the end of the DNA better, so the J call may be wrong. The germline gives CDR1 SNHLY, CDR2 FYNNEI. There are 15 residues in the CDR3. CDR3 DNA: TGTGCCAGCAGTAAGGACAGTTCCCAATCCTACGAGCAGTACTTC. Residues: CASSKDSSQSYEQYF.

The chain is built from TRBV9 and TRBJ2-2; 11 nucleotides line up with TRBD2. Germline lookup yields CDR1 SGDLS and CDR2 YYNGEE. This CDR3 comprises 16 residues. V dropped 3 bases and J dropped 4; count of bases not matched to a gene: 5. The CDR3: CASSELAGGATGELFF. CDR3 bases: TGTGCCAGCAGCGAGCTAGCGGGGGGCGCCACCGGGGAGCTGTTTTTT.

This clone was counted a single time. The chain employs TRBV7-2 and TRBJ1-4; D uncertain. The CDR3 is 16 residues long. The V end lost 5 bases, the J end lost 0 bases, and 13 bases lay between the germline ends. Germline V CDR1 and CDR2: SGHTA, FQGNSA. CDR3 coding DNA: TGTGCCAGCAGCCTCGACTCAGCGACAACTAATGAAAAACTGTTTTTT. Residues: CASSLDSATTNEKLFF.

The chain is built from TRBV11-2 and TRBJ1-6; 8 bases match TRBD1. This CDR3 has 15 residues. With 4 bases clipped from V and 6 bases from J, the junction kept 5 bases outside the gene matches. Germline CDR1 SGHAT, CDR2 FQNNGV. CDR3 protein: CASSSQGALNSPLHF. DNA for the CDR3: TGTGCCAGCAGCTCTCAGGGGGCGCTTAATTCACCCCTCCACTTT.

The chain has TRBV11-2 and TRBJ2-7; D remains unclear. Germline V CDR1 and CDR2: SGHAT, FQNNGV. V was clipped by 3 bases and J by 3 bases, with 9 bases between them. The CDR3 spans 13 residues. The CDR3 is CASSLGESYEQYF. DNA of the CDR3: TGTGCCAGCAGCTTGGGCGAAAGCTACGAGCAGTACTTC.

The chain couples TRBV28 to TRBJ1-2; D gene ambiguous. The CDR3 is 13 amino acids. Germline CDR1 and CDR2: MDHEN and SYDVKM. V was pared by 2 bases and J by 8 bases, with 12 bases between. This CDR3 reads CASSLTVQRGYTF. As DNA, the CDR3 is TGTGCCAGCAGTTTAACGGTCCAGAGGGGCTACACCTTC.

The CDR3 sequence is CASSLVGQNYEQYF. The CDR3 coding sequence is TGTGCCAGCAGCTTAGTTGGTCAGAACTACGAGCAGTACTTC. The chain links TRBV7-2 to TRBJ2-7; no firm D call. The CDR3 loop spans 14 amino acids. The V end lost 1 base, the J end lost 3 bases, and 10 bases lay between the germline ends. CDR1 and CDR2 (germline): SGHTA, FQGNSA.

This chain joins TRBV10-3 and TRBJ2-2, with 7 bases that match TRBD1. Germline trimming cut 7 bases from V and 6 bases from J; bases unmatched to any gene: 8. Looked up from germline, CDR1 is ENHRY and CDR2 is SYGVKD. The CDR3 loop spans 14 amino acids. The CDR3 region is CAITSEGAAGELFF. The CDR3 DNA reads TGTGCCATCACCTCCGAGGGGGCGGCCGGGGAGCTGTTTTTT.

The CDR3 here is CASSLQGSTGELFF. The DNA of the CDR3 is TGTGCCAGCAGCTTACAGGGCTCCACCGGGGAGCTGTTTTTT. The chain employs TRBV11-3 and TRBJ2-2; D might be TRBD1 (5 bases). The CDR3 is 14 residues long. Trimming pared 2 bases from V and 4 bases from J, leaving 8 bases between. Germline values: CDR1 SGHNT, CDR2 YENEEA.

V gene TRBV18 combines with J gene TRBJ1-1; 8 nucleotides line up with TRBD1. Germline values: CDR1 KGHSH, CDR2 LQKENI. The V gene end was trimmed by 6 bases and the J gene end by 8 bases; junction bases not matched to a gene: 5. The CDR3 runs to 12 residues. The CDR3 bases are TGTGCCAGCTCCCCGGACAGGGTAGAAGCTTTCTTT. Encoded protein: CASSPDRVEAFF.

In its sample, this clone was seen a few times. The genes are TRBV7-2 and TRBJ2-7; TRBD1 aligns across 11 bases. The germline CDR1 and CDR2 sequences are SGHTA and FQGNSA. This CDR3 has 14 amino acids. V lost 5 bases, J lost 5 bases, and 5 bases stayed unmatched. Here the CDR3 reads CASSTGQGGDEQYF. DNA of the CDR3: TGTGCCAGCAGCACGGGACAGGGGGGCGACGAGCAGTACTTC.

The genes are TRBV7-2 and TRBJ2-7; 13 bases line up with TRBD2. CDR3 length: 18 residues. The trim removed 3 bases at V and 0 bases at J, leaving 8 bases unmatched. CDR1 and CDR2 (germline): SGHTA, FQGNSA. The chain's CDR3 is CASSFTSGGVASSYEQYF. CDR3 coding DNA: TGTGCCAGCAGCTTTACTAGCGGGGGGGTCGCGAGCTCCTACGAGCAGTACTTC.

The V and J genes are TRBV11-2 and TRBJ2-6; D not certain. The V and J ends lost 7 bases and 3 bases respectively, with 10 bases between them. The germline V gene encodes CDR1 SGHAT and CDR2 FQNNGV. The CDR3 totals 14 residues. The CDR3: CASTSGVGANVLTF. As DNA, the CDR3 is TGTGCCAGCACCTCGGGTGTTGGGGCCAACGTCCTGACTTTC.

The CDR3: CASSLGQGNEKLFF. The CDR3 region has the DNA TGTGCCAGCAGCTTGGGTCAGGGGAATGAAAAACTGTTTTTT. The rearrangement uses TRBV11-2 and TRBJ1-4; tentatively, D is TRBD1 (6 bases). This CDR3 region has 14 residues. Germline CDR1 reads SGHAT; CDR2 reads FQNNGV. Trimming stripped 3 bases from V and 5 bases from J, with 10 bases between.

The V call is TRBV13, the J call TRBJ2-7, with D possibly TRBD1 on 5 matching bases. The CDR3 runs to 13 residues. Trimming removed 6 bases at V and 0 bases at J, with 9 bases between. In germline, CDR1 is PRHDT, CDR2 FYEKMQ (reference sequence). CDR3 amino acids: CASSSTGSYEQYF. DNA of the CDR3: TGTGCCAGCAGTTCCACAGGCTCCTACGAGCAGTACTTC.

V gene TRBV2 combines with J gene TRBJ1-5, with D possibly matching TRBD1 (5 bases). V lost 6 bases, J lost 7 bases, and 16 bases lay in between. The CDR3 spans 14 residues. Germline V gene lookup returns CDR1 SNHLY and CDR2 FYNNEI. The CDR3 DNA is TGTGCCAGCAGCCAAGGGCAGGGTCGGCAGCCCCAGCATTTT. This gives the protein CASSQGQGRQPQHF.

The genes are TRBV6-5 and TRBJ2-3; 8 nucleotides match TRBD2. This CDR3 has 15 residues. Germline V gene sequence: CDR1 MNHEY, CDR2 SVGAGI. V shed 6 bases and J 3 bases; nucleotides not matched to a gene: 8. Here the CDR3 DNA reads TGTGCCAGCAGCCGCGCCGGGACTAGGACAGATACGCAGTATTTT. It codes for CASSRAGTRTDTQYF.

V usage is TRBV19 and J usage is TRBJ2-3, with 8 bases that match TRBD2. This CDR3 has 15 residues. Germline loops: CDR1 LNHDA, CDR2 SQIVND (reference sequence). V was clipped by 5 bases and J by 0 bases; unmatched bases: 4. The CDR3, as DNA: TGTGCCAGTAGTCAACTAGCGGCTAGCACAGATACGCAGTATTTT. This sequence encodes CASSQLAASTDTQYF.

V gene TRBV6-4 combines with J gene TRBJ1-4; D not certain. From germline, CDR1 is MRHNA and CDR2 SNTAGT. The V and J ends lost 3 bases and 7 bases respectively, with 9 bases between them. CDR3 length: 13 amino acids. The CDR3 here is CASSEAEGEKLFF. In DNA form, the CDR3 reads TGTGCCAGCAGTGAGGCAGAGGGTGAAAAACTGTTTTTT.

CDR3 protein: CASSPGQSYGYTF. The CDR3 DNA is TGTGCCAGTAGTCCCGGACAGAGCTATGGCTACACCTTC. J is TRBJ1-2 and V is TRBV19; possibly TRBD1 for D (6 bases). Germline loops: CDR1 LNHDA, CDR2 SQIVND (reference sequence). The CDR3 sequence is 13 residues long. Deletions cut 5 bases from V and 4 bases from J, with 11 bases between.

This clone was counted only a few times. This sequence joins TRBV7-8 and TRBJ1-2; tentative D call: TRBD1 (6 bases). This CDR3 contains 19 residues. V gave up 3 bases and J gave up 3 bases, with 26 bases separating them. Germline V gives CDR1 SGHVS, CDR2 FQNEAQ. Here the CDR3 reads CASSFNPGQSSYGDYGYTF. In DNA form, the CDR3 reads TGTGCCAGCAGCTTCAATCCCGGACAGAGTTCCTACGGGGACTATGGCTACACCTTC.

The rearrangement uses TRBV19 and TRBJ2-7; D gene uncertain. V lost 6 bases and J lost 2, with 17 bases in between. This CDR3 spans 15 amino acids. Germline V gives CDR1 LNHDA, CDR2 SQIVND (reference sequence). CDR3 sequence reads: CASRNPGAVAYEQYF. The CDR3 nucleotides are TGTGCCAGTAGAAACCCCGGAGCAGTAGCCTACGAGCAGTACTTC.